This T cell receptor (beta chain) was sequenced in a study of shared clonotypes between healthy human individuals. The V gene end was trimmed by 5 bases and the J gene end by 2 bases; junction bases not matched to a gene: 6. The CDR3 extends over 16 amino acids. Germline CDR1 is MNHEY and CDR2 is SMNVEV (reference sequence). TCRdb's copy holds only in-frame clones and misses some; the assay was immunoSEQ multiplex PCR. The repertoire holds a few million clones, with 85% to 95% as singletons. Sequenced input: naive CD4+ T cells from PBMCs. The subset: CD45RA+ positively selected. This rearrangement joins TRBV27 to TRBJ2-7; 13 positions agree with TRBD2. The source of this sequence is a man aged 18 to 30 in good health. Some clones in this sample may be carry-over from other donors' samples. The CDR3 region is CASSPQLAGGTYEQYF. CDR3 sequence (DNA): TGTGCCAGCAGTCCCCAACTAGCGGGAGGGACCTACGAGCAGTACTTC.